The T cell receptor (beta chain) described here comes from a study of CD4 T cells in relation to SARS-CoV-2 and coronaviruses. Unexposed donor CD4+ T cells date from about 2011-2018, before the COVID-19 pandemic. After approximately ten days of culture, CD4+ T cells were isolated. Cells permitting, SARS-CoV-2 S/N and four cold-coronavirus spikes were tested on unexposed-donor CD4+ T cells. Cultures received half-medium IL-2 refreshes on days 3 and 7. The CDR3 extends over 14 amino acids. The germline gives CDR1 MDHEN, CDR2 SYDVKM. The V gene end was trimmed by 2 bases and the J gene end by 4 bases; junction bases not matched to a gene: 4. This clone appeared once. Its antigen is unidentified. Here immunoSEQ multiplex PCR was the method, and the copy in TCRdb shows in-frame clones only, minus some. The repertoire holds approximately 19,000 clones, with approximately 84% as singletons.

The chain uses TRBV28 and TRBJ1-2; TRBD1 aligns across 7 bases. Sequencing was performed on CD4+ T cells from PBMCs, cultured in vitro. The sequence derives from a human donor in good health. CDR3 sequence: CASSLGTDLYGYTF. The CDR3 nucleotides read TGTGCCAGCAGTTTAGGGACAGACCTCTATGGCTACACCTTC.